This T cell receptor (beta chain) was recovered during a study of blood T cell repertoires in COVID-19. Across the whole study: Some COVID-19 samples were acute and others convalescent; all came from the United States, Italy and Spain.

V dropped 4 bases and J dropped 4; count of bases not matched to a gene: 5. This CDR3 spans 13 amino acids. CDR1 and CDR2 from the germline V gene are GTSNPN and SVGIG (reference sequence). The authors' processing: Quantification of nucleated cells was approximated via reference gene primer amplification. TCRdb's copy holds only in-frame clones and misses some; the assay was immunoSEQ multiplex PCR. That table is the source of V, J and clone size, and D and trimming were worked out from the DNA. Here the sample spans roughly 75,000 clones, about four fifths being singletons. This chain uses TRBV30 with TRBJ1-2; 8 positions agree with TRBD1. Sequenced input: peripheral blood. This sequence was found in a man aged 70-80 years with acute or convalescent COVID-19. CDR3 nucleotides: TGTGCCTGGATCAGGGGGCGCGGCTATGGCTACACCTTC. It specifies CAWIRGRGYGYTF.